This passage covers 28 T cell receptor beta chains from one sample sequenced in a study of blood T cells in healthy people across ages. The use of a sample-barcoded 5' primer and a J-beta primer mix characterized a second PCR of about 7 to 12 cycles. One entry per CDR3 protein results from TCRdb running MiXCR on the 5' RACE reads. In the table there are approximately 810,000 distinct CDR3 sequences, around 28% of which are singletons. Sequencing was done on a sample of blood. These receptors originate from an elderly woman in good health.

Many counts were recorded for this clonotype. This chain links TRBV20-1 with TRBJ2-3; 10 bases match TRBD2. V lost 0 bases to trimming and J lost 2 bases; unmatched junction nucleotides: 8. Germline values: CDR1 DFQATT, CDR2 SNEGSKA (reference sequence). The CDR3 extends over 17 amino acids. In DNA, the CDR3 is TGCAGTGCTAGAGATTTGGTAGCGGGGGGACCCACAGATACGCAGTATTTT. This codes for CSARDLVAGGPTDTQYF.

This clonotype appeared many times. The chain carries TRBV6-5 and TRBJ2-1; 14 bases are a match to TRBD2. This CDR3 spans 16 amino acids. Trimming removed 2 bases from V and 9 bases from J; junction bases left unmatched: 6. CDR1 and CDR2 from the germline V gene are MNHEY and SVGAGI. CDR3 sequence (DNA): TGTGCCAGCAGTTACCAGACCGGACTAGCGGGGGGTGAGCAGTTCTTC. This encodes CASSYQTGLAGGEQFF.

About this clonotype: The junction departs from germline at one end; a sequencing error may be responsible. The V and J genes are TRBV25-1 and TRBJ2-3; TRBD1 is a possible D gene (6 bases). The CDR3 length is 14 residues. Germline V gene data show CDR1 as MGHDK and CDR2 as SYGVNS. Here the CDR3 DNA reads TGTGCCAGCAGTGACCAGGGGCCCACAGATATGCAGTATTTT. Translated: CASSDQGPTDMQYF.

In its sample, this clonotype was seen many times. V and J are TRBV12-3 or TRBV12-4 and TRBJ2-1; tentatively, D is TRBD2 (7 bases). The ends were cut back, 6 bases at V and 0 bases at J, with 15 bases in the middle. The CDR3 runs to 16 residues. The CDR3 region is CASRPGRGASYNEQFF. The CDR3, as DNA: TGTGCCAGCAGACCGGGTCGGGGGGCCTCCTACAATGAGCAGTTCTTC.

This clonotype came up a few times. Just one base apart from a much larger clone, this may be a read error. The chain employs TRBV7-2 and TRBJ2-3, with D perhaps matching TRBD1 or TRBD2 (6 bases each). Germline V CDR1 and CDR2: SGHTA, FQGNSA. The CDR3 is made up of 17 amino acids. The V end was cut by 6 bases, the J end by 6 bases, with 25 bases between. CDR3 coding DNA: TGTGCCAGCAGACGCCTCGGTGAAAGGGGGGTGTTTGATACGCAGTATTTT. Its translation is CASRRLGERGVFDTQYF.

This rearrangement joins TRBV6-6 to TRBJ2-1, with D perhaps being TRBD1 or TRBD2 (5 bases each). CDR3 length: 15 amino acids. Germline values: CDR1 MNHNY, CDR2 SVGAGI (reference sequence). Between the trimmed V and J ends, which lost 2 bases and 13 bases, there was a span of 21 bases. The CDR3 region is CASSYGPERGETQFF. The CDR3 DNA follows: TGTGCCAGCAGTTACGGCCCAGAAAGGGGAGAGACCCAGTTCTTC.

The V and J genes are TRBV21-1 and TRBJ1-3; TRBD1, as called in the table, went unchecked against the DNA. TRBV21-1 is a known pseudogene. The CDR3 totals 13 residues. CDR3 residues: CARPGLSGNTIYF. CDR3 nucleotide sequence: TGTGCCAGACCAGGGTTGTCTGGAAACACCATATATTTT.

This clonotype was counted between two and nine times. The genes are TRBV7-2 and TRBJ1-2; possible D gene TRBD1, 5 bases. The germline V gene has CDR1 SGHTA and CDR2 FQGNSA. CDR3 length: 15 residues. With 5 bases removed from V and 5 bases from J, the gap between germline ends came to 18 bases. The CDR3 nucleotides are TGTGCCAGCAGCCTAACCCTGGCCAGGGAATATGGCTACACCTTC. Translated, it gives CASSLTLAREYGYTF.

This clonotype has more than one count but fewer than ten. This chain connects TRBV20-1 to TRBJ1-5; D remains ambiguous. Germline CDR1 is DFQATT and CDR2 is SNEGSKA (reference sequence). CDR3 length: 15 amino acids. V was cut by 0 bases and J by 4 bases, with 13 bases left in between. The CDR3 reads CSARDHTTGNQPQHF. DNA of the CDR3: TGCAGTGCTAGAGATCACACGACTGGGAATCAGCCCCAGCATTTT.

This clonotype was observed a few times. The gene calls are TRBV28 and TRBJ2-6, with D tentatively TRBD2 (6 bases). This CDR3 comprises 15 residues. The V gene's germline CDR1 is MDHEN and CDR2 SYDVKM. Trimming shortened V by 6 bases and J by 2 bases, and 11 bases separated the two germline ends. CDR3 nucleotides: TGTGCCAGCAGGGGGGGAGGAGCTGGGGCCAACGTCCTGACTTTC. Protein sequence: CASRGGGAGANVLTF.

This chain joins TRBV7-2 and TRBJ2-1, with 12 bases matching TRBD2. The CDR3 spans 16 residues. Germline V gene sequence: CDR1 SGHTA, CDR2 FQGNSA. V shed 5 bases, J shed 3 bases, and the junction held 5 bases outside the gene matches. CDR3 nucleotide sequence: TGTGCCAGCAGCCATTCGACTAGCGGGAGCTACAATGAGCAGTTCTTC. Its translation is CASSHSTSGSYNEQFF.

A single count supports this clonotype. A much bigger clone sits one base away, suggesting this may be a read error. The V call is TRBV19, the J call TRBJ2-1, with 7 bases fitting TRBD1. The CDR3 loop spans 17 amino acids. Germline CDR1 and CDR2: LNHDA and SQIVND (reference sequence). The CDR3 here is CASTAGQAPQRGNERFF. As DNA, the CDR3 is TGTGCCAGTACCGCCGGACAGGCCCCCCAAAGGGGCAATGAGCGGTTCTTC.

In nucleotides, the CDR3 is TGTGCCAGCAGAATTCTCGAGCGAACCTCTGGAAACACCATATATTTT. Its protein product is CASRILERTSGNTIYF. J is TRBJ1-3 and V is TRBV5-6; D call uncertain. V lost 5 bases, J lost 0 bases, and 15 bases lay in between. The CDR3 contains 16 residues. CDR1 and CDR2 from the germline V gene are SGHDT and YYEEEE.

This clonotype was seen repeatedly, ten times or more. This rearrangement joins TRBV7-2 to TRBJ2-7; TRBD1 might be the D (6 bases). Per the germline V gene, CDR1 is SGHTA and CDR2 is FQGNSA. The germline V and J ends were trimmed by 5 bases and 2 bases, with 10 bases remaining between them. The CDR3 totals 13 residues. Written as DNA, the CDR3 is TGTGCCAGCAGCCCAGGGGCCCCCTACGAGCAGTACTTC. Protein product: CASSPGAPYEQYF.

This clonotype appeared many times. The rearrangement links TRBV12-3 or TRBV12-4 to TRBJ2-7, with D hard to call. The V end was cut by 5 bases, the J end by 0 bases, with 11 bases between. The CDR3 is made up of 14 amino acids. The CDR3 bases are TGTGCCAGCAGTGTATTGGAGTCCTCCTACGAGCAGTACTTC. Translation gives CASSVLESSYEQYF.

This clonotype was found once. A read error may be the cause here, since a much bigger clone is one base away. The DNA for the CDR3 is TGTGCCAGCAGCCCAGACAGCCAACAAGAGACCCAGTACTTC. Translation: CASSPDSQQETQYF. The gene calls are TRBV7-2 and TRBJ2-5; D perhaps matches TRBD1 (5 bases). The CDR3 extends over 14 amino acids. The V and J ends lost 5 bases and 2 bases respectively, with 12 bases between them. Germline loops: CDR1 SGHTA, CDR2 FQGNSA.

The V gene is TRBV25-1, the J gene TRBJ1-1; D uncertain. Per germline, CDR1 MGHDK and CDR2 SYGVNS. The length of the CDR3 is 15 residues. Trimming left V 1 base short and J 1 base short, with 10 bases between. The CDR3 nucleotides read TGTGCCAGCAGTGAATTCGGTAGGCCGAACACTGAAGCTTTCTTT. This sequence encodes CASSEFGRPNTEAFF. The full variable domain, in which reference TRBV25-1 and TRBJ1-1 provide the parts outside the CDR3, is EADIYQTPRYLVIGTGKKITLECSQTMGHDKMYWYQQDPGMELHLIHYSYGVNSTEKGDLSSESTVSRIRTEHFPLTLESARPSHTSQYLCASSEFGRPNTEAFFGQGTRLTVV.

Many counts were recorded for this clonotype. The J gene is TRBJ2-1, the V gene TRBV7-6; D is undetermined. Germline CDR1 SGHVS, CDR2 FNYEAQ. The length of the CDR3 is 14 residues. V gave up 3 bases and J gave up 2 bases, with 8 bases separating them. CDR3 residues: CASSFAVAYNEQFF. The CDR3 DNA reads TGTGCCAGCAGCTTCGCTGTGGCCTACAATGAGCAGTTCTTC.

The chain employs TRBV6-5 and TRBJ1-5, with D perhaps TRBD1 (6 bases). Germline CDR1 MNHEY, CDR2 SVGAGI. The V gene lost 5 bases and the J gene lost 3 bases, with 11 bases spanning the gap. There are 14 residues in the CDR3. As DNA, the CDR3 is TGTGCCAGCAGTACCGACAGGAACAATCAGCCCCAGCATTTT. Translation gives CASSTDRNNQPQHF.

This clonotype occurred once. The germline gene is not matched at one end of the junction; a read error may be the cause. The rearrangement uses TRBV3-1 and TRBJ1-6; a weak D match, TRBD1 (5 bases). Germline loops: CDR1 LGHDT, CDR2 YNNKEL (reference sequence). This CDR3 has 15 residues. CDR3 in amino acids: CTSSHSGTDNSPLHF. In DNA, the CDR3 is TGTACCAGCAGCCATTCCGGGACTGATAATTCACCCCTCCACTTT.

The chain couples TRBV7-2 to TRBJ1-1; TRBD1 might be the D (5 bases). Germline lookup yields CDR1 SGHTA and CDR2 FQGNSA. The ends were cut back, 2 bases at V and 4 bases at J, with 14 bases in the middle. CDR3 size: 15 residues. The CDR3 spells CASSLIAGGSTEAFF. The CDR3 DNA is TGTGCCAGCAGCTTAATTGCGGGGGGGAGCACTGAAGCTTTCTTT.

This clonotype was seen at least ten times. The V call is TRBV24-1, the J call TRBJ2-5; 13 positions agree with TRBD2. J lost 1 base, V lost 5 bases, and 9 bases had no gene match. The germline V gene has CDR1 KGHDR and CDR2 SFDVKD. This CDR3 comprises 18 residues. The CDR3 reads CATSARLGTSGTQETQYF. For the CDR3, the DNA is TGTGCCACCAGTGCGCGCTTGGGGACTAGCGGGACCCAAGAGACCCAGTACTTC.

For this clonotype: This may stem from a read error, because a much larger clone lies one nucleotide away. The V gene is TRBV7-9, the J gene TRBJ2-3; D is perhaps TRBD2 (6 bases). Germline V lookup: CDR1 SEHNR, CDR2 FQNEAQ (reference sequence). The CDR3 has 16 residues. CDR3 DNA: TGTGCCTGCAGCTCACCGGGAGAGCGGGGCACAGATACGCAGTATTTT. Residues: CACSSPGERGTDTQYF.

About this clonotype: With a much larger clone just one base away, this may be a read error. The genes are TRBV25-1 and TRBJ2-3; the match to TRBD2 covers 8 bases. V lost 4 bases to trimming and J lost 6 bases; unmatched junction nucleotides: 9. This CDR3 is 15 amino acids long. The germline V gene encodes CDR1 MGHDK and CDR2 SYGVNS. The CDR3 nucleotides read TGTGCCAGCAGTGCCCCCAGCGGGGGCAGGGATACGCAGTATTTT. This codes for CASSAPSGGRDTQYF.

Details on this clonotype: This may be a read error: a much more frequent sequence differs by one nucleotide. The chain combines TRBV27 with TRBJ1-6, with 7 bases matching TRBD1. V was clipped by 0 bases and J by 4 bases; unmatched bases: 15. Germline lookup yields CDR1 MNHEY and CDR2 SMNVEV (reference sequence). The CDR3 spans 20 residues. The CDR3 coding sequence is TGTGCCAGCAGTTTATCTGAGTTTCCCGGGACAGCGACTTATAATTCACCCCTCCACTTT. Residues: CASSLSEFPGTATYNSPLHF.

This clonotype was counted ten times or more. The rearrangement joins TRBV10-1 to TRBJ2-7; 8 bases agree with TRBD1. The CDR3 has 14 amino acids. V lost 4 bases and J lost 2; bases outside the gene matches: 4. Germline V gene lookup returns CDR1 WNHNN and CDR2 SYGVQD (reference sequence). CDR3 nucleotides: TGCGCCAGCAGTGGGCCGACAGGGGCCTACGAGCAGTACTTC. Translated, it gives CASSGPTGAYEQYF.

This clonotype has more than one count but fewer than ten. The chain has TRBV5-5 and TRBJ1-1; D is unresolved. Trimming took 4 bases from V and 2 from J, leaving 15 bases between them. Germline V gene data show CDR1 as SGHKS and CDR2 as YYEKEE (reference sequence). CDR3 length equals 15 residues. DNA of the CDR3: TGTGCCAGCAGCGCGCGGGCCCCCTCCAACACTGAAGCTTTCTTT. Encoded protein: CASSARAPSNTEAFF.

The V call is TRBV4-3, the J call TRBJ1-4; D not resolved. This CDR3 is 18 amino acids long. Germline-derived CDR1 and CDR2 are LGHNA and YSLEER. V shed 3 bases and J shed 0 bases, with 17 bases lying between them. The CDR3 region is CASSQSAGNVATNEKLFF. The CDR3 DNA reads TGCGCCAGCAGCCAGAGTGCTGGGAACGTTGCAACTAATGAAAAACTGTTTTTT.